Each of the 25 T cell receptor beta chains below was sequenced from the same sample in a study of post-analysis software for immune sequencing data. Antigens of these TCRs are unknown. Built from TCR beta cDNA, the libraries had unique molecular identifiers in them. TCRdb re-called the PCR reads through MiXCR, storing one row per CDR3 protein. The data contain roughly 800,000 distinct CDR3 sequences, about 57% of them singletons. Whole-study findings and limits: Roughly 5 TRBV segments, TRBV5-6, TRBV5-1 and TRBV20-1 among them, were found more frequent in patients than controls.

Specimen: blood. These receptors were obtained from a girl aged 10 to 17 with multiple sclerosis.

The rearrangement uses TRBV9 and TRBJ2-1; 9 bases are shared with TRBD1. The CDR3 runs 16 residues. Trimming cost V 0 bases and J 10 bases; bases outside gene matches: 11. CDR1 is SGDLS, CDR2 YYNGEE, per germline. CDR3 bases: TGTGCCAGCAGCGTAGCGCCGGGACAGGGATTATGGGAGCAGTTCTTC. The encoded protein is CASSVAPGQGLWEQFF.

The chain combines TRBV5-1 with TRBJ2-7; D call uncertain. This CDR3 is built from 14 residues. CDR1 is SGHRS, CDR2 YFSETQ, per germline. Trimming pared 2 bases from V and 3 bases from J, leaving 12 bases between. The CDR3 sequence is CASSLTVSVYEQYF. CDR3 in DNA: TGCGCCAGCAGCTTAACGGTTTCGGTCTACGAGCAGTACTTC.

The V gene is TRBV11-2, the J gene TRBJ2-7; TRBD1 matches 7 bases. CDR3 length: 15 amino acids. The germline CDR1 and CDR2 sequences are SGHAT and FQNNGV. J was trimmed by 1 base and V by 5 bases; bases with no gene match: 8. CDR3 coding DNA: TGTGCCAGCAGCACCTCGACAGGGATATCCTACGAGCAGTACTTC. Protein product: CASSTSTGISYEQYF.

Turning to this clonotype: One end of the junction is discordant with germline, which a read error may explain. The genes are TRBV6-4 and TRBJ2-1, with 8 bases identical to TRBD2. The CDR3 sequence is 13 residues long. Germline V lookup: CDR1 MRHNA, CDR2 SNTAGT. CDR3 protein: CASRPLAGVEQVF. The CDR3 nucleotides are TGTGCCAGCAGACCCCTAGCGGGCGTTGAGCAGGTCTTC.

This clonotype came up a few times. The chain recombines TRBV7-6 with TRBJ2-7; 9 bases are shared with TRBD1. This CDR3 region has 15 residues. The trim removed 4 bases at V and 1 base at J, leaving 5 bases unmatched. Per germline, CDR1 SGHVS and CDR2 FNYEAQ. CDR3 DNA: TGTGCCAGCAGCTCAGGACAGGGGCGTTCCTACGAGCAGTACTTC. Protein product: CASSSGQGRSYEQYF. Complete variable domain (other parts from reference TRBV7-6 and TRBJ2-7): GAGVSQSPRYKVTKRGQDVALRCDPISGHVSLYWYRQALGQGPEFLTYFNYEAQQDKSGLPNDRFSAERPEGSISTLTIQRTEQRDSAMYRCASSSGQGRSYEQYFGPGTRLTVT.

This chain connects TRBV5-1 to TRBJ2-1; the match to TRBD2 covers 8 bases. V lost 7 bases and J lost 4; bases outside the gene matches: 7. CDR1 SGHRS and CDR2 YFSETQ come from the germline V gene. This CDR3 contains 14 residues. The DNA of the CDR3 is TGCGCCAGCCGGGACGGGAGGGAATACAATGAGCAGTTCTTC. It codes for CASRDGREYNEQFF.

The chain carries TRBV7-9 and TRBJ1-6, with 10 bases fitting TRBD1. After removal of 5 bases from V and 9 bases from J, the junction contained 4 bases not matched to a gene. The CDR3 loop spans 14 amino acids. Germline assignment: CDR1 SEHNR and CDR2 FQNEAQ (reference sequence). For the CDR3, the DNA is TGTGCCAGCAGCGCGGGACAGGGGAGTTCACCCCTCCACTTT. Residues: CASSAGQGSSPLHF.

The chain uses TRBV6-5 and TRBJ1-2; weak D call: TRBD1 (6 bases). The V gene's germline CDR1 is MNHEY and CDR2 SVGAGI. V lost 5 bases to trimming and J lost 8 bases, with 18 bases between them. The CDR3 contains 14 residues. CDR3 loop: CASSATGLPAGYTF. CDR3 DNA sequence: TGTGCCAGCAGTGCTACAGGGCTACCGGCCGGCTACACCTTC.

This clonotype was counted between two and nine times. This chain uses TRBV3-1 with TRBJ1-1; D remains unclear. Trimming removed 1 base at V and 6 bases at J, with 6 bases between. There are 12 residues in the CDR3. Germline V gene lookup returns CDR1 LGHDT and CDR2 YNNKEL (reference sequence). CDR3 nucleotide sequence: TGTGCCAGCAGCCAAGGTTACGCTGAAGCTTTCTTT. As protein: CASSQGYAEAFF.

The rearrangement joins TRBV6-2 or TRBV6-3 to TRBJ2-3, with a tentative D call TRBD2 (6 bases). CDR1 and CDR2 (germline): MNHEY, SVGEGT. Trimming left V 6 bases short and J 4 bases short, with 14 bases between. The CDR3 runs to 14 residues. The CDR3 spells CASRQRRGPDTQYF. For the CDR3, the DNA is TGTGCCAGCAGGCAACGGCGGGGTCCAGATACGCAGTATTTT.

CDR3: CSVGPSMRIEAFF. Here the CDR3 DNA reads TGCAGCGTGGGCCCGTCGATGAGGATTGAAGCTTTCTTT. This sequence joins TRBV29-1 and TRBJ1-1; D ambiguous. Germline V gene sequence: CDR1 SQVTM, CDR2 ANQGSEA. Trimming shortened V by 6 bases and J by 7 bases, and 18 bases separated the two germline ends. The CDR3 is made up of 13 amino acids.

This clonotype came up once. The chain links TRBV5-1 to TRBJ2-7; TRBD2 matches at 11 bases. The CDR3 has 16 residues. The trim removed 0 bases at V and 4 bases at J, leaving 6 bases unmatched. CDR1 is SGHRS and CDR2 is YFSETQ in the germline V gene. Here the CDR3 reads CASSLADSGRAYEQYF. The DNA of the CDR3 is TGCGCCAGCAGCTTGGCCGATAGCGGGAGGGCTTACGAGCAGTACTTC.

V is TRBV4-1 and J is TRBJ2-1, with D perhaps TRBD2 (7 bases). Germline V gives CDR1 MGHRA, CDR2 YSYEKL. The V end lost 0 bases, the J end lost 8 bases, and 26 bases lay between the germline ends. The CDR3 runs 19 residues. CDR3 bases: TGCGCCAGCAGCCAAGATCAGTCGAGGGGGGGGCCACCTCTGTATGAGCAGTTCTTC. This codes for CASSQDQSRGGPPLYEQFF.

The CDR3 spells CASSVGLGISEQFF. As DNA, the CDR3 is TGTGCCAGCAGCGTTGGACTTGGAATCAGCGAGCAGTTCTTC. The chain employs TRBV9 and TRBJ2-1; D may be TRBD2 (5 bases). CDR1 SGDLS and CDR2 YYNGEE come from the germline V gene. Deletions cut 2 bases from V and 10 bases from J, with 16 bases between. This CDR3 comprises 14 residues.

The chain carries TRBV18 and TRBJ2-5; D is uncertain. Germline V gene sequence: CDR1 KGHSH, CDR2 LQKENI. The CDR3 has 12 amino acids. The V gene lost 3 bases and the J gene lost 5 bases, with 7 bases spanning the gap. The CDR3 DNA reads TGTGCCAGCTCACCCTCGTTGGAGACCCAGTACTTC. It specifies CASSPSLETQYF.

The V gene is TRBV20-1, the J gene TRBJ1-5; 7 nucleotides match TRBD1. Germline V CDR1 and CDR2: DFQATT, SNEGSKA (reference sequence). CDR3 size: 14 residues. V trimming: 3 bases; J trimming: 5 bases; junction bases outside the gene matches: 7. The CDR3 DNA follows: TGCAGTGCTAGGGCGCGGGACAGCCATCAGCCCCAGCATTTT. Encoded protein: CSARARDSHQPQHF.

The chain joins TRBV20-1 to TRBJ2-1; D is possibly TRBD2 (5 bases). Germline CDR1 and CDR2: DFQATT and SNEGSKA (reference sequence). CDR3 length equals 11 residues. With 3 bases removed from V and 6 bases from J, the gap between germline ends came to 6 bases. The CDR3 DNA sequence: TGCAGTGCTAGTGAGGGCAATGAGCAGTTCTTC. Its translation is CSASEGNEQFF.

V and J are TRBV6-4 and TRBJ2-1; tentative D call: TRBD2 (6 bases). V was trimmed by 0 bases and J by 2 bases, leaving 8 bases between them. The CDR3 is made up of 15 amino acids. Germline-derived CDR1 and CDR2 are MRHNA and SNTAGT. CDR3 sequence (DNA): TGTGCCAGCAGTGACTCGGGGGGAACCTACAATGAGCAGTTCTTC. Residues: CASSDSGGTYNEQFF.

The V call is TRBV7-6, the J call TRBJ2-1; 7 bases are shared with TRBD2. Germline trimming cut 5 bases from V and 8 bases from J; bases unmatched to any gene: 18. Germline V lookup: CDR1 SGHVS, CDR2 FNYEAQ. The CDR3 is made up of 17 amino acids. The CDR3 DNA reads TGTGCCAGCAGCACCCGACTAGCTCCCCTCTTTAACGATGAGCAGTTCTTC. Its translation is CASSTRLAPLFNDEQFF.

The chain is built from TRBV20-1 and TRBJ2-3; 7 bases match TRBD1. The germline V gene has CDR1 DFQATT and CDR2 SNEGSKA (reference sequence). The CDR3 is made up of 15 amino acids. V shed 3 bases and J 4 bases; nucleotides not matched to a gene: 10. In DNA, the CDR3 is TGCAGTGCTAGTCCCCCGGGACAGCGCCCAGATACGCAGTATTTT. As protein: CSASPPGQRPDTQYF.

The chain carries TRBV29-1 and TRBJ2-7; the match to TRBD1 covers 7 bases. Germline values: CDR1 SQVTM, CDR2 ANQGSEA. Losses at the gene ends were 1 base for V and 4 bases for J; bases not matched to a gene: 10. CDR3 length: 15 residues. The CDR3 DNA is TGCAGCGTTGAAGCCCAAACAGGGGATGGTTACGAGCAGTACTTC. It specifies CSVEAQTGDGYEQYF.

The chain carries TRBV3-1 and TRBJ2-1, with TRBD1 matching over 10 bases. The CDR3 runs to 14 residues. Germline CDR1 LGHDT, CDR2 YNNKEL (reference sequence). V lost 3 bases to trimming and J lost 12 bases; unmatched junction nucleotides: 8. Here the CDR3 reads CASSHGQGDIVQFF. CDR3 DNA sequence: TGTGCCAGCAGCCACGGACAGGGGGATATAGTGCAGTTCTTC.

V and J are TRBV6-1 and TRBJ1-5; D is undetermined. The V end was cut by 3 bases, the J end by 0 bases, with 15 bases between. Germline V CDR1 and CDR2: MNHNS, SASEGT. The CDR3 totals 17 residues. The CDR3 region has the DNA TGTGCCAGCAGTGATCCTCTCGGAAGCCCTAGCAATCAGCCCCAGCATTTT. Its protein product is CASSDPLGSPSNQPQHF.

The chain joins TRBV12-3 or TRBV12-4 to TRBJ2-7; D is uncertain. CDR3 length: 14 residues. The V end was cut by 7 bases, the J end by 2 bases, with 15 bases between. CDR3 nucleotides: TGTGCCAGCACCGACCGCGGCAGGCCCTACGAGCAGTACTTC. It codes for CASTDRGRPYEQYF.

V usage is TRBV7-9 and J usage is TRBJ1-6, with D maybe TRBD1 (6 bases). Germline-derived CDR1 and CDR2 are SEHNR and FQNEAQ (reference sequence). Deletions cut 1 base from V and 0 bases from J, with 13 bases between. The CDR3 contains 18 residues. Here the CDR3 reads CASSLGTVGSSYNSPLHF. The DNA of the CDR3 is TGTGCCAGCAGCTTAGGGACAGTGGGGAGCTCCTATAATTCACCCCTCCACTTT.